Listed here are 6 T cell receptor beta chains from one sample, sequenced in a study of blood T cell repertoires in COVID-19. This table comes from immunoSEQ multiplex PCR, and its TCRdb copy is limited to in-frame clones, with some not included. The sample lists 60,000 to 75,000 clones; 90% to 95% were seen once. Sequencing was performed on peripheral blood. All receptors derive from a man aged 40-49 years with COVID-19, enrolled during active disease.

V is TRBV19 and J is TRBJ1-2; 8 positions agree with TRBD1. This CDR3 is 13 amino acids long. V was pared by 6 bases and J by 7 bases, with 7 bases of the junction left unmatched. CDR1 and CDR2 from the germline V gene are LNHDA and SQIVND (reference sequence). The CDR3 bases are TGTGCCAGTAGGGGGACAGGACACCGTGGCTACACCTTC. Amino acids: CASRGTGHRGYTF.

The genes are TRBV5-1 and TRBJ1-2; D gene ambiguous. Germline CDR1 and CDR2: SGHRS and YFSETQ. V shed 5 bases and J shed 4 bases, with 18 bases lying between them. The CDR3 totals 15 residues. The CDR3 DNA reads as TGCGCCAGCAGGGACCTGGGAGGTTGGAGCTATGGCTACACCTTC. As protein: CASRDLGGWSYGYTF. Complete variable domain (other parts from reference TRBV5-1 and TRBJ1-2): KAGVTQTPRYLIKTRGQQVTLSCSPISGHRSVSWYQQTPGQGLQFLFEYFSETQRNKGNFPGRFSGRQFSNSRSEMNVSTLELGDSALYLCASRDLGGWSYGYTFGSGTRLTVV.

The chain links TRBV5-4 to TRBJ2-2; the match to TRBD1 covers 10 bases. From germline, CDR1 is SGHNT and CDR2 YYREEE (reference sequence). J gave up 5 bases and V 4 bases, and 14 bases lay outside the gene matches. This CDR3 region has 18 residues. The CDR3 is CASSQDRGSSRSTGELFF. The CDR3 nucleotides read TGTGCCAGCAGCCAGGACAGGGGGTCGAGTAGGTCTACCGGGGAGCTGTTTTTT.

This clone was seen once. The chain is built from TRBV18 and TRBJ1-5, with 9 bases fitting TRBD1. V gave up 5 bases and J gave up 6 bases; unmatched junction bases: 8. Germline-derived CDR1 and CDR2 are KGHSH and LQKENI. There are 15 residues in the CDR3. The CDR3 sequence: CASSLGTGRGQPQHF. DNA for the CDR3: TGTGCCAGCTCATTAGGGACAGGGAGAGGTCAGCCCCAGCATTTT.

The chain carries TRBV3-1 (or the pseudogene TRBV3-2) and TRBJ1-2; maybe TRBD1 (6 bases). From germline, CDR1 is LGHDT and CDR2 YNNKEL (reference sequence). The CDR3 is 16 amino acids. V gave up 0 bases and J gave up 7 bases, with 18 bases separating them. The CDR3 region is CASSQDPFRGRGGYTF. CDR3 coding DNA: TGTGCCAGCAGCCAAGATCCCTTTCGCGGCAGGGGTGGCTACACCTTC.

The chain has TRBV2 and TRBJ1-2, with 7 bases aligning to TRBD1. Germline assignment: CDR1 SNHLY and CDR2 FYNNEI. The CDR3 has 16 amino acids. V lost 7 bases to trimming and J lost 4 bases; unmatched junction nucleotides: 15. CDR3 residues: CASIEGAGGGSYGYTF. CDR3 bases: TGTGCCAGCATCGAGGGGGCAGGCGGTGGGAGCTATGGCTACACCTTC.